The rows below give T cell receptor beta chains drawn from one sample of a study of blood T cell repertoires in COVID-19. Some clones are missing from TCRdb's copy, which holds only in-frame ones; the method was immunoSEQ multiplex PCR. The sample holds about 120,000 clones, under 90% seen once. Material: peripheral blood. The receptor set was obtained from a man in his fifties or sixties with acute or convalescent COVID-19. CDR3s include the opening cysteine and the closing phenylalanine or tryptophan. A D gene is named only where the DNA matches it firmly. Size is stated for part of the rows, as once, few or many counts, or as a class when the clone is expanded.

CDR3: CATSAGPYTDTQYF; DNA: TGTGCCACCAGTGCAGGGCCCTACACAGATACGCAGTATTTT; size: .; V: TRBV24-1; D: .; J: TRBJ2-3
CDR3: CASSGTGQAKQETQYF; DNA: TGTGCCAGCAGTGGTACTGGACAGGCCAAGCAAGAGACCCAGTACTTC; size: .; V: TRBV6-1; D: TRBD1; J: TRBJ2-5
CDR3: CASSFSGGLGNEQFF; DNA: TGTGCCAGCAGCTTTAGCGGGGGCCTGGGCAATGAGCAGTTCTTC; size: .; V: TRBV5-6; D: TRBD2; J: TRBJ2-1
CDR3: CASSYDFNQPQHF; DNA: TGTGCCAGCAGTTACGACTTTAATCAGCCCCAGCATTTT; size: .; V: TRBV6-6; D: .; J: TRBJ1-5
CDR3: CASSSGIETYNEQFF; DNA: TGTGCCAGCAGCTCAGGGATTGAGACCTACAATGAGCAGTTCTTC; size: .; V: TRBV7-2; D: .; J: TRBJ2-1
CDR3: CASNDPGKETQYF; DNA: TGTGCCAGCAACGATCCCGGGAAAGAGACCCAGTACTTC; size: .; V: TRBV2; D: .; J: TRBJ2-5
CDR3: CASSFTSGTNEQFF; DNA: TGTGCCAGCAGCTTTACTAGCGGAACTAATGAGCAGTTCTTC; size: once; V: TRBV7-2; D: TRBD2; J: TRBJ2-1
CDR3: CASRAGGGGTDTQYF; DNA: TGTGCCAGTAGAGCGGGAGGGGGGGGCACAGATACGCAGTATTTT; size: .; V: TRBV28; D: TRBD2; J: TRBJ2-3
CDR3: CAWGTGTGGYEQYF; DNA: TGTGCCTGGGGAACCGGGACAGGCGGTTACGAGCAGTACTTC; size: once; V: TRBV30; D: TRBD1; J: TRBJ2-7
CDR3: CAISGLAESDTGELFF; DNA: TGTGCCATCAGTGGACTAGCGGAGTCGGACACCGGGGAGCTGTTTTTT; size: .; V: TRBV10-3; D: TRBD2; J: TRBJ2-2
CDR3: CASSQIRDRGLNGYTF; DNA: TGTGCCAGCAGCCAAATTAGGGACAGGGGCCTAAATGGCTACACCTTC; size: .; V: TRBV4-2; D: TRBD1; J: TRBJ1-2
CDR3: CASIPSGGPYEQYF; DNA: TGTGCCAGCATCCCTAGCGGAGGCCCCTACGAGCAGTACTTC; size: .; V: TRBV7-2; D: TRBD2; J: TRBJ2-7
CDR3: CASSSTNRSSNYGYTF; DNA: TGTGCCAGCAGCTCAACGAACAGGAGCTCGAACTATGGCTACACCTTC; size: .; V: TRBV5-4; D: .; J: TRBJ1-2
CDR3: CASSWGDQPQHF; DNA: TGTGCCAGCAGCTGGGGCGATCAGCCCCAGCATTTT; size: .; V: TRBV6-6; D: .; J: TRBJ1-5
CDR3: CASSLDGVLPGEQYF; DNA: TGTGCCAGTAGTCTGGACGGAGTCCTACCGGGGGAGCAGTACTTC; size: .; V: TRBV19; D: .; J: TRBJ2-7
CDR3: CASSQGRLAGPPGNEQFF; DNA: TGCGCCAGCAGCCAAGGGAGACTAGCGGGACCCCCCGGGAATGAGCAGTTCTTC; size: .; V: TRBV4-1; D: TRBD2; J: TRBJ2-1
CDR3: CASSSEGQTQPQHF; DNA: TGTGCCAGCAGCTCGGAGGGACAGACCCAGCCCCAGCATTTT; size: .; V: TRBV7-2; D: TRBD1; J: TRBJ1-5
CDR3: CASSFRDRGGEQYF; DNA: TGTGCCAGCAGCTTCCGGGACAGGGGTGGCGAGCAGTACTTC; size: .; V: TRBV5-5; D: TRBD1; J: TRBJ2-7
CDR3: CASSPGREQFF; DNA: TGTGCCAGCAGCCCAGGGCGTGAGCAGTTCTTC; size: .; V: TRBV3-1/TRBV3-2; D: .; J: TRBJ2-1
CDR3: CASSPVRGNGETQYF; DNA: TGTGCCAGCAGCCCAGTTAGGGGGAATGGGGAGACCCAGTACTTC; size: .; V: TRBV7-6; D: .; J: TRBJ2-5
CDR3: CAISTQGPDNSPLHF; DNA: TGTGCCATCAGTACACAGGGGCCCGACAATTCACCCCTCCACTTT; size: few; V: TRBV10-3; D: TRBD1; J: TRBJ1-6
CDR3: CATQRASGFYEQYF; DNA: TGTGCCACCCAAAGGGCTAGCGGGTTCTACGAGCAGTACTTC; size: .; V: TRBV6-5; D: TRBD2; J: TRBJ2-7
CDR3: CASSVGLAGEHTQYF; DNA: TGTGCCAGCAGCGTAGGACTAGCGGGAGAACATACGCAGTATTTT; size: .; V: TRBV9; D: TRBD2; J: TRBJ2-3
CDR3: CASSWGTSGNNEQFF; DNA: TGTGCCAGCAGTTGGGGGACTAGCGGGAATAATGAGCAGTTCTTC; size: .; V: TRBV6-5; D: TRBD2; J: TRBJ2-1
CDR3: CASSFGGGPEYF; DNA: TGTGCCAGCAGCTTTGGGGGAGGGCCGGAGTACTTC; size: .; V: TRBV11-2; D: TRBD2; J: TRBJ2-5
CDR3: CASASYGRYGYTF; DNA: TGTGCTAGTGCTTCCTATGGGAGGTATGGCTACACCTTC; size: .; V: TRBV12-5; D: .; J: TRBJ1-2
CDR3: CASSLKGRGGNTIYF; DNA: TGTGCCAGCAGCTTAAAGGGCAGGGGTGGAAACACCATATATTTT; size: .; V: TRBV7-2; D: .; J: TRBJ1-3
CDR3: CASSYSTGGEQYF; DNA: TGTGCCAGCAGTTACTCGACAGGGGGGGAGCAGTACTTC; size: .; V: TRBV6-5; D: TRBD1; J: TRBJ2-7
CDR3: CASSPGTGNRYGYTF; DNA: TGTGCCAGCAGTCCCGGGACAGGGAACCGCTATGGCTACACCTTC; size: .; V: TRBV6-5; D: TRBD1; J: TRBJ1-2
CDR3: CASSFLVPGGAGELFF; DNA: TGTGCCAGCAGCTTTTTAGTTCCGGGAGGGGCCGGGGAGCTGTTTTTT; size: .; V: TRBV7-2; D: TRBD2; J: TRBJ2-2
CDR3: CASGQGYGYTF; DNA: TGTGCCTCGGGACAGGGCTATGGCTACACCTTC; size: few; V: TRBV7-2; D: TRBD1; J: TRBJ1-2
CDR3: CASSPGDGTGELFF; DNA: TGCGCCAGCAGCCCGGGGGACGGGACCGGGGAGCTGTTTTTT; size: .; V: TRBV5-1; D: .; J: TRBJ2-2